What follows are 26 T cell receptor beta chains derived from one specimen sequenced in a study of T cell changes during pregnancy in multiple sclerosis. TCRdb's table, derived via immunoSEQ multiplex PCR, lists solely in-frame clones and lacks some. The table records around 77,000 clones, about nine tenths of them present only once. The source material was peripheral blood, sampled in the third trimester of pregnancy. These receptors came from a female donor in good health, enrolled as a control in a pregnancy study.

This rearrangement joins TRBV5-6 to TRBJ1-5; TRBD1 matches 7 bases. The CDR3 is made up of 14 amino acids. Per the germline V gene, CDR1 is SGHDT and CDR2 is YYEEEE. The V segment lost 4 bases and the J segment 7 bases; nucleotides outside the gene matches: 8. The CDR3 region is CASSATGLGQPQHF. The CDR3 DNA is TGTGCCAGCAGCGCGACAGGGCTCGGGCAGCCCCAGCATTTT.

The chain carries TRBV6-5 and TRBJ1-2, with 8 bases lining up with TRBD1. Per the germline V gene, CDR1 is MNHEY and CDR2 is SVGAGI. This CDR3 region has 14 residues. Losses at the gene ends were 6 bases for V and 8 bases for J; bases not matched to a gene: 11. The CDR3 DNA reads as TGTGCCAGCAGGATACAGGGGGGATTCGAGGGCTACACCTTC. This gives the protein CASRIQGGFEGYTF.

This rearrangement joins TRBV13 to TRBJ1-1, with D maybe TRBD1 (6 bases). Trimming took 3 bases from V and 4 from J, leaving 18 bases between them. Germline V gene data show CDR1 as PRHDT and CDR2 as FYEKMQ (reference sequence). The CDR3 is 16 amino acids. The CDR3: CASSFSGTLSSTEAFF. The CDR3 DNA reads TGTGCCAGCAGCTTTTCCGGGACATTATCATCCACTGAAGCTTTCTTT.

The chain is built from TRBV19 and TRBJ1-2; TRBD1 might be the D (6 bases). The CDR3 totals 14 residues. In germline, CDR1 is LNHDA, CDR2 SQIVND (reference sequence). V shed 5 bases and J shed 0 bases, with 10 bases lying between them. CDR3 residues: CASSLDSSNYGYTF. In nucleotides, the CDR3 is TGTGCCAGTAGTCTGGACAGCTCTAACTATGGCTACACCTTC.

The chain joins TRBV7-2 to TRBJ1-1; D ambiguous. Germline V CDR1 and CDR2: SGHTA, FQGNSA. This CDR3 has 13 residues. Trimming shortened V by 3 bases and J by 6 bases, and 11 bases separated the two germline ends. For the CDR3, the DNA is TGTGCCAGCAGCTTTAACGGTAAACCTGAAGCTTTCTTT. Amino acids: CASSFNGKPEAFF.

J is TRBJ1-5 and V is TRBV18; maybe TRBD1 (5 bases). The CDR3 sequence is 14 residues long. V lost 8 bases, J lost 3 bases, and 14 bases lay in between. Germline assignment: CDR1 KGHSH and CDR2 LQKENI. The chain's CDR3 is CASTPGGNNQPQHF. The CDR3 DNA reads TGTGCCAGCACCCCCGGGGGAAACAATCAGCCCCAGCATTTT.

This chain uses TRBV6-5 with TRBJ1-2; 8 bases match TRBD1. Looked up from germline, CDR1 is MNHEY and CDR2 is SVGAGI. This CDR3 is built from 15 residues. V lost 6 bases and J lost 7; bases outside the gene matches: 13. Here the CDR3 reads CASSAIRQGKGGYTF. The CDR3 DNA sequence: TGTGCCAGCAGCGCCATTAGACAGGGGAAGGGTGGCTACACCTTC.

In this sample, this clone turned up once. The chain has TRBV7-6 and TRBJ2-1; D remains ambiguous. CDR1 is SGHVS, CDR2 FNYEAQ, per germline. The CDR3 spans 14 residues. Trimming cost V 1 base and J 5 bases, with 9 bases left between them. The CDR3 sequence is CASSLEALDNEQFF. For the CDR3, the DNA is TGTGCCAGCAGCTTAGAGGCGCTAGACAATGAGCAGTTCTTC.

The CDR3 nucleotides read TGTGCCAGCAGTGTCCTGGGGGCCTTAACTCGCTACTATGGCTACACCTTC. It encodes CASSVLGALTRYYGYTF. The V call is TRBV6-1, the J call TRBJ1-2; possible D gene TRBD1, 6 bases. Trimming shortened V by 4 bases and J by 3 bases, and 21 bases separated the two germline ends. The CDR3 consists of 17 residues. In germline, CDR1 is MNHNS, CDR2 SASEGT.

Concerning this clone: Other DNA sequences within the sample encode an identical CDR3. The V call is TRBV18, the J call TRBJ2-7; TRBD2 matches at 14 bases. The V segment lost 2 bases and the J segment 2 bases; nucleotides outside the gene matches: 2. Germline V gene lookup returns CDR1 KGHSH and CDR2 LQKENI. The CDR3 covers 16 residues. The CDR3 DNA follows: TGTGCCAGCTCACCAGGACTAGCGGGGGGCACCTACGAGCAGTACTTC. It translates to CASSPGLAGGTYEQYF.

The chain joins TRBV7-2 to TRBJ1-1; unclear D gene. This CDR3 comprises 13 residues. Trimming left V 5 bases short and J 4 bases short, with 11 bases between. Germline assignment: CDR1 SGHTA and CDR2 FQGNSA. The CDR3 loop is CASSPMPGTEAFF. CDR3 nucleotides: TGTGCCAGCAGCCCCATGCCGGGCACTGAAGCTTTCTTT.

This chain connects TRBV7-9 to TRBJ2-5, with D perhaps matching TRBD1 (6 bases). The CDR3 extends over 14 amino acids. V dropped 2 bases and J dropped 2 bases, with 9 bases sitting between them. Per germline, CDR1 SEHNR and CDR2 FQNEAQ (reference sequence). The CDR3 region has the DNA TGTGCCAGCAGCTTAAGGGACATACAAGAGACCCAGTACTTC. Translation gives CASSLRDIQETQYF.

V and J are TRBV19 and TRBJ1-1; a weak D match, TRBD1 (5 bases). The V end was cut by 3 bases, the J end by 5 bases, with 10 bases between. Germline V lookup: CDR1 LNHDA, CDR2 SQIVND (reference sequence). This CDR3 comprises 13 residues. The CDR3, as DNA: TGTGCCAGTAGTATGCCCCAGGGTACTGAAGCTTTCTTT. This translates into CASSMPQGTEAFF. The full variable domain, its missing parts supplied by reference TRBV19 and TRBJ1-1, is DGGITQSPKYLFRKEGQNVTLSCEQNLNHDAMYWYRQDPGQGLRLIYYSQIVNDFQKGDIAEGYSVSREKKESFPLTVTSAQKNPTAFYLCASSMPQGTEAFFGQGTRLTVV.

This clone was seen only once. The V gene is TRBV30, the J gene TRBJ1-2, with 7 bases aligning to TRBD1. CDR1 and CDR2 (germline): GTSNPN, SVGIG (reference sequence). Trimming cost V 7 bases and J 5 bases; bases outside gene matches: 16. The CDR3 runs to 15 residues. Here the CDR3 reads CAFSSNTGQNYGYTF. CDR3 DNA sequence: TGTGCCTTTTCCTCGAACACGGGACAGAATTATGGCTACACCTTC.

The CDR3 here is CASSLEPQGLAGAGELFF. The CDR3 DNA sequence: TGTGCCAGCAGCTTAGAACCCCAGGGACTAGCGGGAGCCGGGGAGCTGTTTTTT. The chain is built from TRBV7-2 and TRBJ2-2, with TRBD2 matching over 14 bases. V was pared by 1 base and J by 6 bases, with 7 bases of the junction left unmatched. The CDR3 loop spans 18 amino acids. Per the germline V gene, CDR1 is SGHTA and CDR2 is FQGNSA.

The chain joins TRBV6-6 to TRBJ2-1; 10 nucleotides match TRBD2. From germline, CDR1 is MNHNY and CDR2 SVGAGI (reference sequence). The CDR3 totals 13 residues. V dropped 7 bases and J dropped 15; count of bases not matched to a gene: 12. CDR3 amino acids: CASTVLAGQDLFF. The CDR3 DNA reads TGTGCCAGCACCGTACTAGCGGGGCAAGATCTGTTCTTC.

This chain connects TRBV5-1 to TRBJ1-2; possible D gene TRBD1, 6 bases. This CDR3 comprises 15 residues. Deletions cut 0 bases from V and 8 bases from J, with 17 bases between. Per the germline V gene, CDR1 is SGHRS and CDR2 is YFSETQ. CDR3 sequence reads: CASSLGMDRDMGYTF. The CDR3 DNA is TGCGCCAGCAGCTTGGGTATGGACAGAGATATGGGCTACACCTTC. Together with reference TRBV5-1 and TRBJ1-2, the CDR3 gives the full variable domain: KAGVTQTPRYLIKTRGQQVTLSCSPISGHRSVSWYQQTPGQGLQFLFEYFSETQRNKGNFPGRFSGRQFSNSRSEMNVSTLELGDSALYLCASSLGMDRDMGYTFGSGTRLTVV.

The chain combines TRBV6-1 with TRBJ1-4, with a tentative D call TRBD1 (5 bases). The germline CDR1 and CDR2 sequences are MNHNS and SASEGT. This CDR3 has 14 amino acids. The V end was cut by 5 bases, the J end by 7 bases, with 14 bases between. The chain's CDR3 is CASSFQGESEKLFF. CDR3 bases: TGTGCCAGCAGTTTCCAGGGTGAAAGTGAAAAACTGTTTTTT.

The chain carries TRBV5-4 and TRBJ2-7; 8 nucleotides match TRBD1. Germline CDR1 and CDR2: SGHNT and YYREEE (reference sequence). This CDR3 has 12 residues. The J segment lost 5 bases and the V segment lost 5 bases, leaving 3 bases of the junction unmatched. CDR3 loop: CASSSDRDEQYF. The CDR3 nucleotides are TGTGCCAGCAGTTCGGACAGGGACGAGCAGTACTTC.

The rearrangement joins TRBV5-1 to TRBJ1-1; unclear D gene. Looked up from germline, CDR1 is SGHRS and CDR2 is YFSETQ. The CDR3 consists of 14 residues. Trimming cost V 2 bases and J 1 base, with 9 bases left between them. The CDR3 here is CASSFGVENTEAFF. In DNA form, the CDR3 reads TGCGCCAGCAGCTTCGGGGTGGAGAACACTGAAGCTTTCTTT.

The chain links TRBV6-1 to TRBJ1-2, with 8 bases matching TRBD1. J was trimmed by 7 bases and V by 6 bases; bases with no gene match: 7. This CDR3 has 13 residues. In germline, CDR1 is MNHNS, CDR2 SASEGT. CDR3 residues: CASSDPTGGGYTF. The DNA of the CDR3 is TGTGCCAGCAGCGACCCTACAGGGGGTGGCTACACCTTC.

The chain has TRBV7-9 and TRBJ2-1, with 9 bases lining up with TRBD1. Looked up from germline, CDR1 is SEHNR and CDR2 is FQNEAQ (reference sequence). This CDR3 has 15 amino acids. V shed 4 bases, J shed 2 bases, and the junction held 3 bases outside the gene matches. This chain's CDR3 is CASSWRQGAYNEQFF. The CDR3, as DNA: TGTGCCAGCAGCTGGAGACAGGGGGCCTACAATGAGCAGTTCTTC.

This chain joins TRBV5-1 and TRBJ2-2; 7 bases are a match to TRBD1. Germline V CDR1 and CDR2: SGHRS, YFSETQ. The V segment lost 5 bases and the J segment 0 bases; nucleotides outside the gene matches: 4. There are 15 residues in the CDR3. The CDR3 sequence: CASRSGTANTGELFF. CDR3 bases: TGCGCCAGCAGATCCGGGACAGCGAACACCGGGGAGCTGTTTTTT.

The V gene is TRBV11-3, the J gene TRBJ1-1; the D is unclear. This CDR3 comprises 14 residues. V was clipped by 2 bases and J by 0 bases, with 7 bases between them. The germline V gene encodes CDR1 SGHNT and CDR2 YENEEA. CDR3 in amino acids: CASSLLSLNTEAFF. In nucleotides, the CDR3 is TGTGCCAGCAGCTTATTAAGCCTGAACACTGAAGCTTTCTTT.

This chain links TRBV5-4 with TRBJ1-2; D possibly corresponds to TRBD1 (5 bases). V shed 2 bases and J shed 2 bases, with 7 bases lying between them. Germline V gives CDR1 SGHNT, CDR2 YYREEE (reference sequence). This CDR3 has 13 residues. The DNA for the CDR3 is TGTGCCAGCAGCTTAGACAGCAACTATGGCTACACCTTC. Translated: CASSLDSNYGYTF.

This clone was recorded a few times. This sequence joins TRBV6-1 and TRBJ1-6; D is possibly TRBD1 (5 bases). Germline V gene sequence: CDR1 MNHNS, CDR2 SASEGT. The CDR3 is made up of 15 amino acids. With 5 bases removed from V and 5 bases from J, the gap between germline ends came to 13 bases. The CDR3 loop is CASSLETADNSPLHF. CDR3 sequence (DNA): TGTGCCAGCAGTTTAGAGACAGCTGATAATTCACCCCTCCACTTT.